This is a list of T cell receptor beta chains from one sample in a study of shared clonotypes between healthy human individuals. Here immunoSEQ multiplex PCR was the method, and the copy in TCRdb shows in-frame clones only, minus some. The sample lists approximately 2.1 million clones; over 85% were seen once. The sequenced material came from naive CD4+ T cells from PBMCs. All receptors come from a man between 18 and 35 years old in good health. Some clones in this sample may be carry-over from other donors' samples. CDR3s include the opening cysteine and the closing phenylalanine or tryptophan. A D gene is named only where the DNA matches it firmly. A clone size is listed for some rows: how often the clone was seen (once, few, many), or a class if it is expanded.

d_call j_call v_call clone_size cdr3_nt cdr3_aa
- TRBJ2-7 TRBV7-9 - TGTGCCAGCAGCCCCACCCGGCCAGGGGGGAGCGAGCAGTACTTC CASSPTRPGGSEQYF
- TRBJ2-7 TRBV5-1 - TGCGCCAGCAGCTGGCAGGGGCCGGGCTACGAGCAGTACTTC CASSWQGPGYEQYF
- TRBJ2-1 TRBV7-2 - TGTGCCAGCAGGACCGGACGGGGGATTTACAATGAGCAGTTCTTC CASRTGRGIYNEQFF
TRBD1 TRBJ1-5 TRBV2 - TGTGCCAGCACCATTGACAGGGGCAATCAGCCCCAGCATTTT CASTIDRGNQPQHF
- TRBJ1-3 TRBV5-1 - TGCGCCAGCAGCCTTGGCCCCTCTGGAAACACCATATATTTT CASSLGPSGNTIYF
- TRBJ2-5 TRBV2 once TGTGCCAGCAGTCTGGGCGTATCGGAGACCCAGTACTTC CASSLGVSETQYF
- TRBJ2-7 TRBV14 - TGTGCCAGCAGCCCCAGCCCCGCCGAGCAGTACTTC CASSPSPAEQYF
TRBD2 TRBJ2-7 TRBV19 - TGTGCCAGTAGTATAGCAGGACTAGCGGCCACCTACGAGCAGTACTTC CASSIAGLAATYEQYF
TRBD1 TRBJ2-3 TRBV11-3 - TGTGCCAGCGGTCGTGACAGGGCCGATACGCAGTATTTT CASGRDRADTQYF
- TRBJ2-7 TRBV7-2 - TGTGCCAGCAGCCCCCGCTCGGGGACCGATTACGAGCAGTACTTC CASSPRSGTDYEQYF
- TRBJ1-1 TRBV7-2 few TGTGCCAGCCGCGGCGGCCGGCGGGAAGCTTTCTTT CASRGGRREAFF
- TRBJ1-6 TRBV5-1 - TGCGCCAGCAGCCAAACCGAGACAGTCTATAATTCACCCCTCCACTTT CASSQTETVYNSPLHF